Listed below are T cell receptor beta chains from one sample, sequenced in a study of Graves' ophthalmopathy and Graves' hyperthyroidism. A single record per CDR3 protein comes from TCRdb applying MiXCR to the multiplex PCR reads. The data show about 400,000 distinct CDR3 sequences, approximately 20% seen once. The material sequenced was peripheral blood. Receptor source: a woman aged 18-29 years with Graves' ophthalmopathy. Each CDR3 is given with its conserved first and last residue.

TRBJ2-7,13,TRBV29-1,CSVLAGGTYEQYF
TRBJ2-5,17,TRBV6-5,CASSYLPHRVGQETQYF
TRBJ2-2,15,TRBV12-3/TRBV12-4,CASSLGGTGSGELFF
TRBJ2-7,15,TRBV19,CASSGAPGGTYEQYF
TRBJ1-1,19,TRBV5-4,CASSLVAVNGVPGDTEAFF
TRBJ2-7,12,TRBV20-1,CSAREGPYEQYF
TRBJ2-2,14,TRBV6-2/TRBV6-3,CASSYFGGTGELFF
TRBJ2-2,13,TRBV2,CASTDRNTGELFF
TRBJ2-4,14,TRBV7-2,CASSSQGLKNIQYF
TRBJ2-2,16,TRBV5-1,CATQEEGQGYTGELFF
TRBJ2-2,15,TRBV12-3/TRBV12-4,CASSRDRGLTGELFF
TRBJ2-2,14,TRBV29-1,CSVPGEGMAGELFF
TRBJ2-2,15,TRBV4-3,CASSQGTGDTGELFF
TRBJ1-2,16,TRBV6-5,CASSYPQGNAGYGYTF
TRBJ1-1,17,TRBV4-1,CASSHRHKQSLNTEAFF
TRBJ2-2,15,TRBV7-3,CASSLIPSVTGELFF
TRBJ1-1,15,TRBV18,CASSPVVGKDTEAFF
TRBJ1-2,15,TRBV7-8,CASSLAHGDSSGYTF
TRBJ2-7,17,TRBV11-2,CASSLPPRAYGVYEQYF
TRBJ1-1,16,TRBV6-2/TRBV6-3,CASSYRQGGTSTEAFF
TRBJ1-5,15,TRBV6-2/TRBV6-3,CASSYEGSTFQPQHF
TRBJ2-5,16,TRBV12-3/TRBV12-4,CASSLIRSSGQETQYF
TRBJ1-2,17,TRBV11-1,CASSLGPAGAQKGGYTF
TRBJ2-7,12,TRBV4-1,CASSHESSEQYF
TRBJ2-1,13,TRBV2,CASNSEKHHEQFF
TRBJ1-2,15,TRBV11-2,CASSSQRTGPYGYTF
TRBJ1-1,14,TRBV11-2,CASSFVRESTEAFF
TRBJ2-2,12,TRBV29-1,CSVVSNTGELFF
TRBJ2-7,15,TRBV7-3,CASSIGTSGADEQYF
TRBJ1-1,14,TRBV19,CASSIEWKDAEAFF
TRBJ1-3,16,TRBV30,CAWTCAYGTHGNTIYF
TRBJ1-2,15,TRBV7-2,CASSFLGTTNYGYTF
TRBJ2-7,13,TRBV11-2,CASSYRRIYEQYF
TRBJ2-2,15,TRBV28,CASSARTGNTGELFF
TRBJ1-1,15,TRBV19,CASSMFGLANTEAFF
TRBJ2-5,13,TRBV6-2/TRBV6-3,CASSYRNPPTQYF
TRBJ2-7,15,TRBV7-9,CASSLVGARSYEQYF
TRBJ1-1,12,TRBV13,CASSPLLAEAFF
TRBJ1-1,16,TRBV30,CAWIGGTDPMNTEAFF
TRBJ1-1,15,TRBV6-1,CASRSRPGMNTEAFF
TRBJ2-7,15,TRBV4-2,CASSFTASASYEQYF
TRBJ2-7,16,TRBV4-1,CASSPLPGTSYYEQYF
TRBJ2-4,19,TRBV27,CASSKLGTSRGEAKNIQYF
TRBJ1-5,16,TRBV24-1,CATSDFEGVGNQPQHF
TRBJ2-7,19,TRBV6-2/TRBV6-3,CASSPLSGQAPRWRYEQYF
TRBJ2-5,14,TRBV6-5,CASSLVRGQETQYF
TRBJ2-7,15,TRBV10-1,CASTSPMAIFYEQYF